This T cell receptor (beta chain) was sequenced for a study of metastatic and nonmetastatic thyroid tumors. Across the whole study: Peripheral blood and tumor or nodule samples from malignant and benign thyroid patients were compared.

TCRdb used MiXCR to call clones anew from the PCR reads. This sample carries about 2,900 clones, more than 30% of them seen once, and the ten largest clones take roughly 21%. Patients were all untreated before their thyroid surgery. This CDR3 is built from 14 residues. Germline lookup yields CDR1 MDHEN and CDR2 SYDVKM. Trimming shortened V by 7 bases and J by 2 bases, and 9 bases separated the two germline ends. This clone was detected a few times. The V and J genes are TRBV28 and TRBJ1-6; D call uncertain. This clonotype was sampled from a female donor with papillary thyroid cancer or a benign thyroid nodule (not recorded which). Some clones in this sample may be carry-over from other donors' samples. The sequenced sample consisted of tumor tissue. The CDR3 protein is CASNSLPYNSPLHF. The CDR3 DNA reads as TGTGCCAGCAACAGTCTGCCCTATAATTCACCCCTCCACTTT. The variable domain in full, with the rest retrieved from reference TRBV28 and TRBJ1-6, is DVKVTQSSRYLVKRTGEKVFLECVQDMDHENMFWYRQDPGLGLRLIYFSYDVKMKEKGDIPEGYSVSREKKERFSLILESASTNQTSMYLCASNSLPYNSPLHFGNGTRLTVT.